The clone carrying this TCR beta chain was found once. Its antigen remains unknown. The data are from a study of T cell responses to AZD1222 COVID-19 vaccine. Regarding the study as a whole: Close to half of all spike-specific TCRs reportedly target regions of the variants that are unmutated.

The germline CDR1 and CDR2 sequences are SGHDN and FVKESK. The ends were cut back, 0 bases at V and 6 bases at J, with 18 bases in the middle. CDR3 length equals 16 residues. Second-dose intervals near 4 or 12 weeks were combined. Repertoires were generated with immunoSEQ multiplex PCR, while TCRdb's copy carries only in-frame clones and drops some. The table lists 70,000 to 95,000 clones, about nine tenths of them singletons. The chain couples TRBV14 to TRBJ2-7; D may match TRBD1 or TRBD2 (5 bases each). The clonotype was recovered from an adult who received the AZD1222 COVID-19 vaccine. This specimen consisted of peripheral blood, obtained 28 days after the second AZD1222 dose. CDR3 in amino acids: CASSQDPGGAGAEQYF. Here the CDR3 DNA reads TGTGCCAGCAGCCAAGACCCAGGTGGGGCCGGGGCCGAGCAGTACTTC.